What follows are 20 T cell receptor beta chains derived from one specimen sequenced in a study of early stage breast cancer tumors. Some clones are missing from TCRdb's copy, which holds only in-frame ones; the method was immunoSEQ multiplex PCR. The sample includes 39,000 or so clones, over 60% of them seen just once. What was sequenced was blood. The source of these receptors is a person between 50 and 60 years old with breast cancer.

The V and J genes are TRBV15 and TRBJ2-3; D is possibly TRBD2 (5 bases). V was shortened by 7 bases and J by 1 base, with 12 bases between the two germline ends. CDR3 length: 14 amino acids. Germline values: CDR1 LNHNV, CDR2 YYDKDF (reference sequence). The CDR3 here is CATTTSIGTDTQYF. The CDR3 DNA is TGTGCCACCACCACTAGTATCGGCACAGATACGCAGTATTTT.

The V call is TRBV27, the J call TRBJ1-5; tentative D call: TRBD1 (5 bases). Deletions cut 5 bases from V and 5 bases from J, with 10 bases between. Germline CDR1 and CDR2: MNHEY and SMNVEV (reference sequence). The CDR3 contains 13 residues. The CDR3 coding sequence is TGTGCCAGCAGTCCCAGGGTGCATCAGCCCCAGCATTTT. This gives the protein CASSPRVHQPQHF.

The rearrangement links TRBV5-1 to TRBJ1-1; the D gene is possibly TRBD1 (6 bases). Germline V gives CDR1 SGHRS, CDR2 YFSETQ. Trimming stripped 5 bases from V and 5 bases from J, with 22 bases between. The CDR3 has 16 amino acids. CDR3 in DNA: TGCGCCAGCAGGAGGCACGGACGAATTAGGGGGACTGAAGCTTTCTTT. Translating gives CASRRHGRIRGTEAFF.

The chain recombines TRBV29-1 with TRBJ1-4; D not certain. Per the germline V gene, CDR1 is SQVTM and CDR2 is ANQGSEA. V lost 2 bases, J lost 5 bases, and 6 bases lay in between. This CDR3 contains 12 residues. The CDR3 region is CSVEIQNEKLFF. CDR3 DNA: TGCAGCGTTGAAATACAAAATGAAAAACTGTTTTTT.

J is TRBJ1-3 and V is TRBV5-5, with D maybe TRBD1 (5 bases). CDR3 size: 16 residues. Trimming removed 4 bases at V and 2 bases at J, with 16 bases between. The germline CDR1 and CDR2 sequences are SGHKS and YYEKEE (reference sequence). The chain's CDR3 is CASSPDGGYAGNTIYF. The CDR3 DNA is TGTGCCAGCAGCCCTGACGGGGGGTACGCTGGAAACACCATATATTTT.

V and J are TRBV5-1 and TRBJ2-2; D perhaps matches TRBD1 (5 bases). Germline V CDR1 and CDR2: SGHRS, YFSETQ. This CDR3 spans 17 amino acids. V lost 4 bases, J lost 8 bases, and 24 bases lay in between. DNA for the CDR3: TGCGCCAGCAGCCCAAGTAATTGGGGCGGAAATACTGGGGAGCTGTTTTTT. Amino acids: CASSPSNWGGNTGELFF.

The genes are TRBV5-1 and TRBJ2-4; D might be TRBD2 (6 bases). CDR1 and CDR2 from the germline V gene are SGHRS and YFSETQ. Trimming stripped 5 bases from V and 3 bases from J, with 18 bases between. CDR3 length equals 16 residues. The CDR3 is CASRERPGEGKNIQYF. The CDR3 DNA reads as TGCGCCAGCAGAGAACGTCCGGGAGAGGGCAAAAACATTCAGTACTTC.

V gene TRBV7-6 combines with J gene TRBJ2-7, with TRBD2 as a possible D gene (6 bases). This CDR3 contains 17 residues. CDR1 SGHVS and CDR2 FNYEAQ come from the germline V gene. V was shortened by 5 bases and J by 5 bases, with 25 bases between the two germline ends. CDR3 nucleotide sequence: TGTGCCAGCAGCCCCCGGTTAAGCGGGTCCCGCCCCCACGAGCAGTACTTC. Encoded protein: CASSPRLSGSRPHEQYF.

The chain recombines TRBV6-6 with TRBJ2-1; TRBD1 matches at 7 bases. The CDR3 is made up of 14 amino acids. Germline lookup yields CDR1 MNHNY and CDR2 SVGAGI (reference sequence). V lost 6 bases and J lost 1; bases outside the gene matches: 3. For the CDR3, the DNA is TGTGCCAGCAGCCAGGGACAGTCCTACAATGAGCAGTTCTTC. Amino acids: CASSQGQSYNEQFF.

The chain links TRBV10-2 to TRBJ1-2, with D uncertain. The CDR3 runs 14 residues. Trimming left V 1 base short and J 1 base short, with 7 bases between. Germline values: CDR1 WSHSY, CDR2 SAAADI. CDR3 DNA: TGCGCCAGCAGTGAGTTAGAGGGTAACTATGGCTACACCTTC. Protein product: CASSELEGNYGYTF.

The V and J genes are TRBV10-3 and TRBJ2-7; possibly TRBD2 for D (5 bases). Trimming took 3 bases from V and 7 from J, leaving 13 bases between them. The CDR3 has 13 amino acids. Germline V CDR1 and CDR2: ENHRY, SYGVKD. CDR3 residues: CAISDLALGEQYF. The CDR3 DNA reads TGTGCCATCAGTGATCTAGCCCTGGGGGAGCAGTACTTC.

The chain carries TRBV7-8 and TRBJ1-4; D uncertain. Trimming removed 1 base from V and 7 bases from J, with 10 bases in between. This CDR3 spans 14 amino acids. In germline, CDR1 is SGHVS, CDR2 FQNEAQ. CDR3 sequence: CASSLGYSSEKLFF. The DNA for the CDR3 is TGTGCCAGCAGCTTAGGGTACAGTTCTGAAAAACTGTTTTTT.

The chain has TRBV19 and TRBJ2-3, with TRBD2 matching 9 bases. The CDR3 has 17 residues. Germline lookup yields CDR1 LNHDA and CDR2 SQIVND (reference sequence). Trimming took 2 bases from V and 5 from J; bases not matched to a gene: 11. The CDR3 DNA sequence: TGTGCCAGTAGTATACTAGGCGGGAGGGCCCTCGGAGATACGCAGTATTTT. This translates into CASSILGGRALGDTQYF.

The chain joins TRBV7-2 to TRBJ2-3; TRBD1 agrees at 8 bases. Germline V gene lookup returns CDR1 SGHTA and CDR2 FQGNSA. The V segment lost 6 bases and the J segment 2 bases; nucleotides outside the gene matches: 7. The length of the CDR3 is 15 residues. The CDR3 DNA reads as TGTGCCAGCAGTCCGACAGGGGTCCTCACAGATACGCAGTATTTT. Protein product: CASSPTGVLTDTQYF.

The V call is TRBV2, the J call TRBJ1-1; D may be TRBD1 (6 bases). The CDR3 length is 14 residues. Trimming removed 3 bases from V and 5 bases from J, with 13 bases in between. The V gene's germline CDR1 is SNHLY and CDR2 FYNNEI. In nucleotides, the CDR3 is TGTGCCAGCAGTGACCAGGGGCCGCGGACTGAAGCTTTCTTT. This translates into CASSDQGPRTEAFF.

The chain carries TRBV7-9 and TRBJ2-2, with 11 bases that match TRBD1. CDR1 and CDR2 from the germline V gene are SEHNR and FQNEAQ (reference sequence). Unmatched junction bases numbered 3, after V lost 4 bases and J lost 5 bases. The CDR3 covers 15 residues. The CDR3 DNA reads TGTGCCAGCAGCTCTGGACAGGGGGCTACCGGGGAGCTGTTTTTT. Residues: CASSSGQGATGELFF.

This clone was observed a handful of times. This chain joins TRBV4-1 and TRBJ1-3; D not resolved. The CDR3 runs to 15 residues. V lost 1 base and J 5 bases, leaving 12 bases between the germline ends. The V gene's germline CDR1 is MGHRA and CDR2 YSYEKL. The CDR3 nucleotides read TGCGCCAGCAGCCAAGTAGAGGGAAGCCGAAACACCATATATTTT. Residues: CASSQVEGSRNTIYF.

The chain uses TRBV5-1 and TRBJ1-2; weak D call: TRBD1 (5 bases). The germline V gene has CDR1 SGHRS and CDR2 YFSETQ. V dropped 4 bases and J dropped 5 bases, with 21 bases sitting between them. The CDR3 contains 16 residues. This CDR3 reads CASSTGADSSTYGYTF. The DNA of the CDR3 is TGCGCCAGCAGCACTGGGGCCGACAGTTCCACTTATGGCTACACCTTC.

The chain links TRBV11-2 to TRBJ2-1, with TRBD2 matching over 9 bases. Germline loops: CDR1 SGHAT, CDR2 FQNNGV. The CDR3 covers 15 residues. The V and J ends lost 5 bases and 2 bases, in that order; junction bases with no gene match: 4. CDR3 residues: CASSLAGNAYNEQFF. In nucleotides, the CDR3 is TGTGCCAGCAGCCTAGCGGGAAATGCCTACAATGAGCAGTTCTTC.

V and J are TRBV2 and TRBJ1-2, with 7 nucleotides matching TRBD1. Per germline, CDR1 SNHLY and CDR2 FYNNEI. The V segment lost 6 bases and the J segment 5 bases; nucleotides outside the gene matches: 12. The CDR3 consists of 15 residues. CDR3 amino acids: CASRKGGRDSYGYTF. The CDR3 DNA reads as TGTGCCAGCAGGAAAGGGGGCAGGGATAGTTATGGCTACACCTTC.